The next 8 T cell receptor beta chains were all read from a single sample in a study of blood T cell repertoires in COVID-19. This table comes from immunoSEQ multiplex PCR, and its TCRdb copy is limited to in-frame clones, with some not included. The table has 150,000 to 200,000 clones, about 83% seen once. Sequenced sample: PBMCs or T cells enriched from blood (not recorded which). These receptors came from a woman in her 30s who had been exposed to COVID-19.

The rearrangement uses TRBV4-3 and TRBJ1-2; perhaps TRBD1 as D (6 bases). Per germline, CDR1 LGHNA and CDR2 YSLEER. There are 14 residues in the CDR3. V shed 3 bases and J shed 2 bases, with 10 bases lying between them. This CDR3 reads CASSQVQGNYGYTF. The CDR3 DNA reads as TGCGCCAGCAGCCAGGTACAGGGAAACTATGGCTACACCTTC.

The J gene is TRBJ1-1, the V gene TRBV10-2; unclear D gene. CDR3 length: 12 amino acids. Trimming took off 8 bases at V and 1 base at J, with 8 bases between the two ends. Germline V gene sequence: CDR1 WSHSY, CDR2 SAAADI. CDR3 region: CASLSGNTEAFF. The CDR3 DNA follows: TGCGCCAGCCTAAGTGGGAACACTGAAGCTTTCTTT.

The rearrangement joins TRBV5-6 to TRBJ1-1; D is perhaps TRBD1 (6 bases). The CDR3 runs 15 residues. In germline, CDR1 is SGHDT, CDR2 YYEEEE. V lost 1 base to trimming and J lost 1 base, with 11 bases between them. The DNA for the CDR3 is TGTGCCAGCAGCTTGCTCCTGACAGGGAACACTGAAGCTTTCTTT. As protein: CASSLLLTGNTEAFF.

This clone appeared a few times. The chain has TRBV6-5 and TRBJ2-7, with TRBD1 matching over 10 bases. CDR1 is MNHEY and CDR2 is SVGAGI in the germline V gene. The CDR3 runs to 13 residues. V trimming: 8 bases; J trimming: 4 bases; junction bases outside the gene matches: 5. The CDR3 DNA reads as TGTGCCAGCCGAAGGGACAGGGGTTACGAGCAGTACTTC. Its protein is CASRRDRGYEQYF.

This rearrangement joins TRBV6-5 to TRBJ2-7; TRBD1 aligns across 9 bases. Germline CDR1 and CDR2: MNHEY and SVGAGI. The CDR3 is 15 residues long. The ends lost 7 bases at V and 7 bases at J; junction bases unmatched: 14. The CDR3 sequence: CASNPPDRGTQEQYF. DNA of the CDR3: TGTGCCAGCAACCCACCGGACAGGGGAACTCAAGAGCAGTACTTC.

The V call is TRBV18, the J call TRBJ1-2, with TRBD1 matching over 11 bases. The length of the CDR3 is 15 residues. The V and J ends lost 3 bases and 4 bases, in that order; junction bases with no gene match: 4. Germline loops: CDR1 KGHSH, CDR2 LQKENI. The CDR3: CASSPGTGGSYGYTF. The DNA for the CDR3 is TGTGCCAGCTCACCCGGGACAGGGGGTAGCTATGGCTACACCTTC.

The chain couples TRBV3-1 (or the pseudogene TRBV3-2) to TRBJ1-5; tentatively, D is TRBD1 (5 bases). Germline-derived CDR1 and CDR2 are LGHDT and YNNKEL (reference sequence). V was trimmed by 0 bases and J by 4 bases, leaving 19 bases between them. The CDR3 sequence is 18 residues long. The CDR3 DNA is TGTGCCAGCAGCCAAGATCGAAACAGGTTATGGGGAAATCAGCCCCAGCATTTT. Translation gives CASSQDRNRLWGNQPQHF.

This sequence joins TRBV7-9 and TRBJ2-7; TRBD2 matches at 13 bases. CDR1 and CDR2 (germline): SEHNR, FQNEAQ (reference sequence). V trimming: 3 bases; J trimming: 7 bases; junction bases outside the gene matches: 3. There are 14 residues in the CDR3. CDR3 in amino acids: CASSFPGLAGEQYF. CDR3 coding DNA: TGTGCCAGCAGCTTTCCGGGACTAGCGGGGGAGCAGTACTTC. Complete variable domain (other parts from reference TRBV7-9 and TRBJ2-7): DTGVSQNPRHKITKRGQNVTFRCDPISEHNRLYWYRQTLGQGPEFLTYFQNEAQLEKSRLLSDRFSAERPKGSFSTLEIQRTEQGDSAMYLCASSFPGLAGEQYFGPGTRLTVT.